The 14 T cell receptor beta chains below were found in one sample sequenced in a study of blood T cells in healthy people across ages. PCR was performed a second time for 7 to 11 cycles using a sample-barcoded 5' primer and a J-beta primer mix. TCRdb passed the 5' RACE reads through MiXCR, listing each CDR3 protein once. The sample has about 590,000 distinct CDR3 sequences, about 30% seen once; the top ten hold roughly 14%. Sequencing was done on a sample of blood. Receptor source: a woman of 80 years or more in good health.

In DNA, the CDR3 is TGTGCCAGCAGTAGGACAGGGGCAAATGGTAATGAAAAACTGTTTTTT. Translating it yields CASSRTGANGNEKLFF. J is TRBJ1-4 and V is TRBV28; 9 bases align to TRBD1. Losses at the gene ends were 5 bases for V and 4 bases for J; bases not matched to a gene: 8. CDR3 length: 16 amino acids. The germline V gene encodes CDR1 MDHEN and CDR2 SYDVKM.

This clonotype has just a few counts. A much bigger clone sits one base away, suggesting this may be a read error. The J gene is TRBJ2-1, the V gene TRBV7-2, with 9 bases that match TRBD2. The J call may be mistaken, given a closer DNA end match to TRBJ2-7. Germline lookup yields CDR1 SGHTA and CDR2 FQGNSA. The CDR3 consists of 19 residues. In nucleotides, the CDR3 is TGTGCCAGCAGCTACAACCGGGGCGGGCTAGCGGGGTCCTACAATGAGCAGTACTTC. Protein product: CASSYNRGGLAGSYNEQYF.

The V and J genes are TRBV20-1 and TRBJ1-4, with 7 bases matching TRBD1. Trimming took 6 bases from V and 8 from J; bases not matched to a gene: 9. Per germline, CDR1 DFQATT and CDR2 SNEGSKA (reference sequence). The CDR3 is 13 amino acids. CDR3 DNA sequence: TGCAGTGCCGACGAGGGGGCTGGCGAAAAACTGTTTTTT. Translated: CSADEGAGEKLFF.

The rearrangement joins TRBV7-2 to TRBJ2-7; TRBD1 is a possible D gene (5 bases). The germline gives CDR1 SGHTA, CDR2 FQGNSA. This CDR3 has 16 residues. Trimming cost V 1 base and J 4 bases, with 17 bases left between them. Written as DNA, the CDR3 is TGTGCCAGCAGCTTAGTGGTTAGTGGGGCTGGATACGAGCAGTACTTC. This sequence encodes CASSLVVSGAGYEQYF. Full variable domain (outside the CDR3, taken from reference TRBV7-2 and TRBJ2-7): GAGVSQSPSNKVTEKGKDVELRCDPISGHTALYWYRQSLGQGLEFLIYFQGNSAPDKSGLPSDRFSAERTGGSVSTLTIQRTQQEDSAVYLCASSLVVSGAGYEQYFGPGTRLTVT.

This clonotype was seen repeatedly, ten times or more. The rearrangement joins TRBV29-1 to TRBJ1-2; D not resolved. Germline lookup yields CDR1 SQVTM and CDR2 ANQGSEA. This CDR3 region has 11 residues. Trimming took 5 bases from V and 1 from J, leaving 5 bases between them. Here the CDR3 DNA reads TGCAGCGTTTGGGATAACTATGGCTACACCTTC. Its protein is CSVWDNYGYTF.

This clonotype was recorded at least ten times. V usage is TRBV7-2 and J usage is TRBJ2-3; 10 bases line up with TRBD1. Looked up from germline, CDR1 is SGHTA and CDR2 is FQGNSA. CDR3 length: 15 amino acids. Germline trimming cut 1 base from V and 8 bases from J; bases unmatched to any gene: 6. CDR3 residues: CASSLGGTGAGTQYF. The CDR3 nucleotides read TGTGCCAGCAGCTTAGGAGGGACAGGGGCTGGTACGCAGTATTTT.

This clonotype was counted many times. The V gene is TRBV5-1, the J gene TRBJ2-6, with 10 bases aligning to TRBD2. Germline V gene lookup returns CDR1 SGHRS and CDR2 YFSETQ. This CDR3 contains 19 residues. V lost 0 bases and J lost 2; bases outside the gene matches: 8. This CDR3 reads CASSLGTSGGAPGANVLTF. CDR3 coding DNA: TGCGCCAGCAGCTTGGGGACCAGCGGGGGGGCCCCTGGGGCCAACGTCCTGACTTTC.

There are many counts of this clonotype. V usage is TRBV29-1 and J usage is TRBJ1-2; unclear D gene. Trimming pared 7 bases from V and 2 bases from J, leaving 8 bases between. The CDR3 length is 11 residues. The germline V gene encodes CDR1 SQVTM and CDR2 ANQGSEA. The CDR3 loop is CSANINYGYTF. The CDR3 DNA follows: TGCAGCGCGAACATAAACTATGGCTACACCTTC. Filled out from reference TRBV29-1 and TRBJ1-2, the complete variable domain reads SAVISQKPSRDICQRGTSLTIQCQVDSQVTMMFWYRQQPGQSLTLIATANQGSEATYESGFVIDKFPISRPNLTFSTLTVSNMSPEDSSIYLCSANINYGYTFGSGTRLTVV.

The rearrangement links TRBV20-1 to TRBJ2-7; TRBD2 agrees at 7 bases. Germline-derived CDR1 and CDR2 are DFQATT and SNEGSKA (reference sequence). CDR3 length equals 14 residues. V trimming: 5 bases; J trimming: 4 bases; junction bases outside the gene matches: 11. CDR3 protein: CSAPPAGVGYEQYF. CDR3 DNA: TGCAGTGCTCCCCCTGCGGGAGTGGGGTACGAGCAGTACTTC.

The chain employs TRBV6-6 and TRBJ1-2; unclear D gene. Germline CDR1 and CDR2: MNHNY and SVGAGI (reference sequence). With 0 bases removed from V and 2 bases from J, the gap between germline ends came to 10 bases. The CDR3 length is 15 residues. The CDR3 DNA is TGTGCCAGCAGTTACTCTGTTCGGAGAAACTATGGCTACACCTTC. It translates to CASSYSVRRNYGYTF.

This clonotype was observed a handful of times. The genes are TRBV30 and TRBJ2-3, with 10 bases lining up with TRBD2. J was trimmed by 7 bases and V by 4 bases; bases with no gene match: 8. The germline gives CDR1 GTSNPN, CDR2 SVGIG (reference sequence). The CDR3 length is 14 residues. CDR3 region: CAWTERGGPYTQYF. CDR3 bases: TGTGCCTGGACGGAGCGGGGGGGCCCCTATACGCAGTATTTT.

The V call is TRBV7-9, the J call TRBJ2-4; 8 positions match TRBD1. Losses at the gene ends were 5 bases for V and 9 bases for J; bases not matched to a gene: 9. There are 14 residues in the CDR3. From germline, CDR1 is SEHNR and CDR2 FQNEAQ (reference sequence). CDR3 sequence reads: CASSGGQALGIQYF. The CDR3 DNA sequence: TGTGCCAGCAGCGGGGGACAGGCCTTAGGCATTCAGTACTTC.

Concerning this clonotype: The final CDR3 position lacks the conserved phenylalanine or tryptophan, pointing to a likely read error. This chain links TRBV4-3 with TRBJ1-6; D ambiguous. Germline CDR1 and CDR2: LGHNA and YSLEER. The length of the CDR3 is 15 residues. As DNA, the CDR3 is TGCGCCAGCAGCCAAGACAGCTCCTATAATTCTCCCCTCCACATT. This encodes CASSQDSSYNSPLHI.

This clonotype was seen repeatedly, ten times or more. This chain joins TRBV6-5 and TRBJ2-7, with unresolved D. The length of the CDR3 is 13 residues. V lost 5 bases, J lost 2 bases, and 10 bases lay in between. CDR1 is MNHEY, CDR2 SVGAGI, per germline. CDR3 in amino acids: CASSTVGAYEQYF. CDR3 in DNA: TGTGCCAGCAGTACCGTAGGAGCCTACGAGCAGTACTTC.